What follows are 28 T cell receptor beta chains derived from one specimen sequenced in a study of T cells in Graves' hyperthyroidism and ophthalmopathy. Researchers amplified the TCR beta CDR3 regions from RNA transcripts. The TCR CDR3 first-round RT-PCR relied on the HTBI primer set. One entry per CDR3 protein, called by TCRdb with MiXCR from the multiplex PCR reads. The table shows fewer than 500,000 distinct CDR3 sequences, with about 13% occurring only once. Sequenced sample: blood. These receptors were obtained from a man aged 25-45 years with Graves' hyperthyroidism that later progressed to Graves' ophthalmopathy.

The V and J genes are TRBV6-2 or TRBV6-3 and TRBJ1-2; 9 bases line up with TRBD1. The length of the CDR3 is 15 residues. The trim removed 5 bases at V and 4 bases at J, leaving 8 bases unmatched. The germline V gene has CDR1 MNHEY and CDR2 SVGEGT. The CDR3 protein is CASSISGTGSYGYTF. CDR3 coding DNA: TGTGCCAGCAGTATCTCCGGGACAGGGAGCTATGGCTACACCTTC.

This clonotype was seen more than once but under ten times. The CDR3 bases are TGTGCCAGCTCACCCGAGCGGACTGTCAATTCACCCCTCCACTTT. It yields the protein CASSPERTVNSPLHF. This sequence joins TRBV18 and TRBJ1-6; D gene uncertain. The ends were cut back, 3 bases at V and 7 bases at J, with 13 bases in the middle. The CDR3 contains 15 residues. The V gene's germline CDR1 is KGHSH and CDR2 LQKENI.

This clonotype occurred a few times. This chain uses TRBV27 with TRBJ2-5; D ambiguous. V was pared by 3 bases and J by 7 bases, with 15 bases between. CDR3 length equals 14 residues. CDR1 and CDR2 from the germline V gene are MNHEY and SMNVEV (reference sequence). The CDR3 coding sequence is TGTGCCAGCAGTTTTTCGTTCGAACCTAGGACCCAGTACTTC. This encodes CASSFSFEPRTQYF.

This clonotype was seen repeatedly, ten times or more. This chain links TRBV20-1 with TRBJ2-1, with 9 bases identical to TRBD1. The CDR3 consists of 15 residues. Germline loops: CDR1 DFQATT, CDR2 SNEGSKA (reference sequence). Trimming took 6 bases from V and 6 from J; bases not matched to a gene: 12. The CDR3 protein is CSAGGNRGLPNEQFF. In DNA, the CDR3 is TGCAGTGCAGGGGGAAACAGGGGGCTCCCCAATGAGCAGTTCTTC.

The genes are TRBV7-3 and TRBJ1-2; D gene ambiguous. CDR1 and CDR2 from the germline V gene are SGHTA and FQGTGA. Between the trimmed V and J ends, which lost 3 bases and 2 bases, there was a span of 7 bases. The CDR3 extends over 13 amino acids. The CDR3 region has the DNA TGTGCCAGCAGCTTGTACGGAAACTATGGCTACACCTTC. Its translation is CASSLYGNYGYTF.

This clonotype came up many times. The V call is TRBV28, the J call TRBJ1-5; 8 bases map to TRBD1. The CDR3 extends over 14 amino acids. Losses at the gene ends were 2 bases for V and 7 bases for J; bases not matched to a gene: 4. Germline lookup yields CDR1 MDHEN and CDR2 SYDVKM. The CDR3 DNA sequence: TGTGCCAGCAGTTTACAGGGGGCTTGGCAGCCCCAGCATTTT. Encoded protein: CASSLQGAWQPQHF.

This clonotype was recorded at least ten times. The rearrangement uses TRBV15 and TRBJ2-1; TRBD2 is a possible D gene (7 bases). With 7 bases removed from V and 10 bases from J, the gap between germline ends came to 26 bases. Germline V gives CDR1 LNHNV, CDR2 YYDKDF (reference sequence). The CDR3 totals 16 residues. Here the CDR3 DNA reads TGTGCCACCACCATCCTCGGGAATGGGGGGGCTTACGAGCAGTTCTTC. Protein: CATTILGNGGAYEQFF.

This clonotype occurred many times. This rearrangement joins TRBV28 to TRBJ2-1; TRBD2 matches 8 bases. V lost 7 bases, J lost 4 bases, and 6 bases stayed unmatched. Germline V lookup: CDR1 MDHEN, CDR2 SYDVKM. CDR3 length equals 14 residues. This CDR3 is CASNWRGVYNEQFF. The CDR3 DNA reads TGTGCCAGCAATTGGCGGGGGGTATACAATGAGCAGTTCTTC.

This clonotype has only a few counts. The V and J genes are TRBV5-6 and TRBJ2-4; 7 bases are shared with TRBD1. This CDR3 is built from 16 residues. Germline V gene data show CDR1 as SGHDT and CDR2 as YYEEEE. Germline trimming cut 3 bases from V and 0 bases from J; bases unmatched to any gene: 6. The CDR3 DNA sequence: TGTGCCAGCAGCTCTGGGACAGCTCTAGCCAAAAACATTCAGTACTTC. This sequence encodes CASSSGTALAKNIQYF.

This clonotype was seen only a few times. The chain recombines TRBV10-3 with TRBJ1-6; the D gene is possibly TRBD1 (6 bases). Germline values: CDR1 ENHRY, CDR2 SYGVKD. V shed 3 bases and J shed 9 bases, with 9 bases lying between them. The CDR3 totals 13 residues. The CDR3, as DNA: TGTGCCATCAGTGACATACAGGGTTCACCCCTCCACTTT. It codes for CAISDIQGSPLHF.

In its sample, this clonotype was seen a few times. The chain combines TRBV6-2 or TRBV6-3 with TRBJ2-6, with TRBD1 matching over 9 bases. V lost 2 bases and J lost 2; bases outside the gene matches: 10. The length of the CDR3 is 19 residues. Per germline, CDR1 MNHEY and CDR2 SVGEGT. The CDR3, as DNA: TGTGCCAGCAGTTACGCCCACGGGACAGGGCCTCCTGGGGCCAACGTCCTGACTTTC. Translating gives CASSYAHGTGPPGANVLTF.

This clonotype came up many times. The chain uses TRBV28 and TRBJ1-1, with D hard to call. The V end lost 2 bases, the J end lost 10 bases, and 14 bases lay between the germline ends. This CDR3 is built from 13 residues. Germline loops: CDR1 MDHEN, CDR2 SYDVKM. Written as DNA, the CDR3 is TGTGCCAGCAGTTTAGGTAACTTAAGGGCAGCTTTCTTT. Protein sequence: CASSLGNLRAAFF.

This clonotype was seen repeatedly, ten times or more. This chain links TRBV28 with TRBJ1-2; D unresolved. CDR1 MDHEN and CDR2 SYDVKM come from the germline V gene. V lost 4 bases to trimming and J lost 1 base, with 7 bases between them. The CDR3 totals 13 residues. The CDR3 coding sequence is TGTGCCAGCAGTTCGTCGGTTAACTATGGCTACACCTTC. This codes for CASSSSVNYGYTF.

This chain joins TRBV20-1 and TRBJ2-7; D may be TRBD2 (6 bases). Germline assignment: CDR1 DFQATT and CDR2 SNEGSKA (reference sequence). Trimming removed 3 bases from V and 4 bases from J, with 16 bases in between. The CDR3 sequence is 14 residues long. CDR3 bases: TGCAGTGCTAGCCCGGGACTTAGAACGTACGAGCAGTACTTC. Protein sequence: CSASPGLRTYEQYF.

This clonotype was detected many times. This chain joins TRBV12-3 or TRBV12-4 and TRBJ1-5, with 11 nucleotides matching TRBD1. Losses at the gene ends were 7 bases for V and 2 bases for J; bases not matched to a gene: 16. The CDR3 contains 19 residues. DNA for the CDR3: TGTGCCAGCAAGGCGTTAGGGACAGGGGGTAGGAAGGGCAATCAGCCCCAGCATTTT. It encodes CASKALGTGGRKGNQPQHF.

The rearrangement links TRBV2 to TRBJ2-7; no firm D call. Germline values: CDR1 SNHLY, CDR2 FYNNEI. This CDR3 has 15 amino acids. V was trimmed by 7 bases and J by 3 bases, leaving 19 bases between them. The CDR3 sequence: CASMKGPYYRYEQYF. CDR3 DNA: TGTGCCAGCATGAAAGGGCCTTATTACCGCTACGAGCAGTACTTC.

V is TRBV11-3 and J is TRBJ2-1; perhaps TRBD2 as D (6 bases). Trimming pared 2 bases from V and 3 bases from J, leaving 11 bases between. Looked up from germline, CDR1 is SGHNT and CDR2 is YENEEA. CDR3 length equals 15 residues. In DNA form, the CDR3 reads TGTGCCAGCAGCTTACATAGCGGTGGCTACAATGAGCAGTTCTTC. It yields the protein CASSLHSGGYNEQFF.

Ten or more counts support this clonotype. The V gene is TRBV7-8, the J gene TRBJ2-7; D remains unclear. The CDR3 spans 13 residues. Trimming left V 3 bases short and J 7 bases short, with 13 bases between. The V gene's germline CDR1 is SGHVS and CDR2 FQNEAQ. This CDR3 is CASSFPGPREQYF. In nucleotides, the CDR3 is TGTGCCAGCAGCTTCCCCGGGCCCCGTGAGCAGTACTTC.

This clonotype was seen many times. In DNA form, the CDR3 reads TGTGCCAGCAGCTTTCTAGCATCAGAGACCCAGTACTTC. This sequence encodes CASSFLASETQYF. The gene calls are TRBV7-9 and TRBJ2-5; tentative D call: TRBD2 (5 bases). Germline CDR1 and CDR2: SEHNR and FQNEAQ (reference sequence). CDR3 length: 13 amino acids. Trimming removed 3 bases from V and 4 bases from J, with 9 bases in between.

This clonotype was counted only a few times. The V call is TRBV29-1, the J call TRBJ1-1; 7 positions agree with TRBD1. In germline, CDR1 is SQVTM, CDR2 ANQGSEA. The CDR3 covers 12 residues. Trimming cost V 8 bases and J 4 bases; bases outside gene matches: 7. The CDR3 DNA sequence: TGCAGCCTGAGGGGGCGGTTCACTGAAGCTTTCTTT. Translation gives CSLRGRFTEAFF.

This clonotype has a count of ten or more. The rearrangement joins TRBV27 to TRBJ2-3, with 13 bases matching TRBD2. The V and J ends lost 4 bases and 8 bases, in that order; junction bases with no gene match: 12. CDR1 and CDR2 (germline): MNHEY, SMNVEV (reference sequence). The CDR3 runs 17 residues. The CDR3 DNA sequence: TGTGCCAGCAGTTCCACCACACTAGCGGGGGGGGCAAGTACGCAGTATTTT. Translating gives CASSSTTLAGGASTQYF.

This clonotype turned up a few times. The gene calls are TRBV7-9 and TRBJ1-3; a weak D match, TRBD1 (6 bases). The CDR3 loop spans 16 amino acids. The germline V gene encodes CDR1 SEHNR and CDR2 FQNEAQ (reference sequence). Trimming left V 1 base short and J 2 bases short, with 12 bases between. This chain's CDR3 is CASSLEGGTAGNTIYF. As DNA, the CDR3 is TGTGCCAGCAGCTTAGAGGGGGGAACAGCTGGAAACACCATATATTTT.

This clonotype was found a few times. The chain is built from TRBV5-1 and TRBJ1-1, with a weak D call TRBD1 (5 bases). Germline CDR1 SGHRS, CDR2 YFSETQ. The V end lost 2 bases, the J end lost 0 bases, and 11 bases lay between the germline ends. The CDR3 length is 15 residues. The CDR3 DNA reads TGCGCCAGCAGCTTCGACAGTCATCTGAACACTGAAGCTTTCTTT. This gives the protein CASSFDSHLNTEAFF.

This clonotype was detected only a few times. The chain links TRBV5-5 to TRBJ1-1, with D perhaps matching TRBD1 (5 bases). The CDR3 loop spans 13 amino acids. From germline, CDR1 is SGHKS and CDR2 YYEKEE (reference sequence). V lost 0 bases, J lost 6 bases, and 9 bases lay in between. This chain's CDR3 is CASSLEGTAEAFF. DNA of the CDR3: TGTGCCAGCAGCTTGGAGGGGACCGCTGAAGCTTTCTTT.

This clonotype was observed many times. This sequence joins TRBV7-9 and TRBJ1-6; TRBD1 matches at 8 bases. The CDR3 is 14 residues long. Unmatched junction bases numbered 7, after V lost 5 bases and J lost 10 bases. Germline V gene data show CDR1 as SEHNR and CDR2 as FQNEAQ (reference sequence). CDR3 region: CASSAGTGGSPLHF. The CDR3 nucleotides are TGTGCCAGCAGCGCAGGGACAGGAGGATCACCCCTCCACTTT.

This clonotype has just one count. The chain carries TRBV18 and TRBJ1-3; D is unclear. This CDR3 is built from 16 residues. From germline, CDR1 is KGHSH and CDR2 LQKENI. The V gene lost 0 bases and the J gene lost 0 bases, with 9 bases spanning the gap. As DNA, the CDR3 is TGTGCCAGCTCACCACCGGGTCGGCGCTCTGGAAACACCATATATTTT. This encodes CASSPPGRRSGNTIYF.

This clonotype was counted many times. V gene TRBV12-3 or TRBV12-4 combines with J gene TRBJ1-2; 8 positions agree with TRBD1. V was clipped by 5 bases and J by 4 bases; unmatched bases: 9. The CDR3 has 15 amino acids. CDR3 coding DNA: TGTGCCAGCAGTACTACAGGGGGTTTCGGCTATGGCTACACCTTC. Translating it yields CASSTTGGFGYGYTF.

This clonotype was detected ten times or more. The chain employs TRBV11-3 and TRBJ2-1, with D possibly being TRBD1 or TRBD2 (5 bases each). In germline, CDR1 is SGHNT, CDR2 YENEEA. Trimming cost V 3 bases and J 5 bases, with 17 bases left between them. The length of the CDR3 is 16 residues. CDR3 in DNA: TGTGCCAGCAGCTTTTACCGGGGCCCACCAAACAATGAGCAGTTCTTC. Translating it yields CASSFYRGPPNNEQFF.